These T cell receptor beta chains were read from a single sample in a study of blood T cell repertoires in COVID-19. Repertoires were generated with immunoSEQ multiplex PCR, while TCRdb's copy carries only in-frame clones and drops some. Of 120,000 or so clones listed, about four fifths were seen once; the top ten hold roughly 17%. The sequenced sample was peripheral blood. Every receptor here comes from a man younger than 40 with COVID-19, enrolled during active disease. The CDR3 runs from the conserved cysteine through the conserved F or W. A D gene is named only where the DNA matches it firmly. Rows give clone size only sometimes, using once, few, many, or a class for an expanded clone.

TRBJ2-1,TRBD2,TRBV4-2,.,TGTGCCAGCAGCCACATACTAGCGTCCTCCTACAATGAGCAGTTCTTC,CASSHILASSYNEQFF
TRBJ1-2,TRBD1,TRBV7-2,.,TGTGCCAGCAAAACCAAGGGGGCGTTCGGTGGCTACACCTTC,CASKTKGAFGGYTF
TRBJ1-3,.,TRBV30,.,TGTGCCTGCTTCGGGACAACCTTCTCTGGAAACACCATATATTTT,CACFGTTFSGNTIYF
TRBJ2-4,.,TRBV7-9,.,TGTGCCAGCAGCTCCCTCGTTAATAGCGAAAACATTCAGTACTTC,CASSSLVNSENIQYF
TRBJ2-7,TRBD1,TRBV14,.,TGTGCCAGCAACCAGGGTCGGCGCAGGGGGCCGTACGAGCAGTACTTC,CASNQGRRRGPYEQYF
TRBJ1-2,.,TRBV28,.,TGTGCCAGCTCATCTCGGGAGCGCTACACCTTC,CASSSRERYTF
TRBJ2-2,TRBD1,TRBV10-3,.,TGTGCCATCAGCGAACCGGGACAGGGCGGCACCGGGGAGCTGTTTTTT,CAISEPGQGGTGELFF
TRBJ2-4,TRBD2,TRBV4-2,few,TGTGCCAGCAGCCCGGGACTAGCGGGGGGGCCCGACTTAGCCAAAAACATTCAGTACTTC,CASSPGLAGGPDLAKNIQYF
TRBJ1-4,.,TRBV6-1,few,TGTGCCAGCAGTGAGGAGGCGGGCTCGGGAGAAAAACTGTTTTTT,CASSEEAGSGEKLFF
TRBJ2-1,.,TRBV3-1/TRBV3-2,.,TGTGCCAGCAGCCAAGGGGGGCTAATCTCCTACAATGAGCAGTTCTTC,CASSQGGLISYNEQFF
TRBJ2-1,TRBD1,TRBV27,.,TGTGCCAGCAGTTTTGGTACAGGGGCGTATGAGCAGTTCTTC,CASSFGTGAYEQFF
TRBJ1-6,TRBD1,TRBV5-1,.,TGCGCCACCAAAGCGACAGGGGGAAATTCACCCCTCCACTTT,CATKATGGNSPLHF
TRBJ1-1,TRBD1,TRBV7-3,once,TGTGCCAGCAGCTTATGGGGACAGCATCACACTGAAGCTTTCTTT,CASSLWGQHHTEAFF
TRBJ2-3,TRBD2,TRBV7-2,.,TGTGCCAGCAGTTTTGGGGTACTAGCGGGGCGAGATACGCAGTATTTT,CASSFGVLAGRDTQYF
TRBJ2-3,.,TRBV5-1,.,TGCGCCAGCAGAGCCGAAGATACGCAGTATTTT,CASRAEDTQYF
TRBJ1-3,.,TRBV25-1,.,TGTGCCAGCAGTGACGCGGCGGGGGGAAACACCATATATTTT,CASSDAAGGNTIYF
TRBJ2-7,TRBD2,TRBV19,.,TGTGCCAGTAGTACTAGCGGGGGGCCCTACGAGCAGTACTTC,CASSTSGGPYEQYF
TRBJ2-2,.,TRBV7-9,few,TGTGCCAGCACCGTTGTTGCTAGCGTCTACAAGAACACCGGGGAGCTGTTTTTT,CASTVVASVYKNTGELFF
TRBJ2-1,.,TRBV24-1,once,TGTGCCACCAGCAGGGATGATGAGCAGTTCTTC,CATSRDDEQFF
TRBJ1-1,.,TRBV27,once,TGTGCCAGCAGTTTAGGCAGGGGCACTGAAGCTTTCTTT,CASSLGRGTEAFF
TRBJ2-1,.,TRBV29-1,.,TGCAGCGTTGAAGGAGGGGGGGGGTACAATGAGCAGTTCTTC,CSVEGGGGYNEQFF
TRBJ1-1,.,TRBV11-3,few,TGTGCCAGCAGCCGCAGGGTTTTATCTGAAGCTTTCTTT,CASSRRVLSEAFF
TRBJ2-2,TRBD2,TRBV7-3,.,TGTGCCAGCAGCAGCCTAGCGGGAGTGCCCGGGGAGCTGTTTTTT,CASSSLAGVPGELFF
TRBJ2-1,.,TRBV29-1,.,TGCAGCGGACGGGAGTTTTCCTACAATGAGCAGTTCTTC,CSGREFSYNEQFF
TRBJ2-2,TRBD2,TRBV27,once,TGTGCCAGCAGTCTCGGGGGGTCCGGGGAGCTGTTTTTT,CASSLGGSGELFF
TRBJ2-1,TRBD2,TRBV18,.,TGTGCCAGCTCTATAGCGGGAGAACCTTTTGAGCAGTTCTTC,CASSIAGEPFEQFF
TRBJ2-5,TRBD2,TRBV4-2,.,TGTGCCAGCAGCCAAGATCCCAGCGGGGGGGCTGGAGAGACCCAGTACTTC,CASSQDPSGGAGETQYF
TRBJ1-4,.,TRBV5-1,.,TGCGCCAGCAGCCCAACAAGTCCAACTAATGAAAAACTGTTTTTT,CASSPTSPTNEKLFF
TRBJ1-5,TRBD1,TRBV6-2/TRBV6-3,.,TGTGCCAGCAGTCAACTTACAGGGGGTGGCAATCAGCCCCAGCATTTT,CASSQLTGGGNQPQHF
TRBJ1-2,.,TRBV7-2,.,TGTGCCAGCAGCCCAGGCGGGGGTGGGGGCTACACCTTC,CASSPGGGGGYTF
TRBJ1-2,.,TRBV28,.,TGTGCCAGCAGTTTAAACGTCAGGGCACACCTCTTC,CASSLNVRAHLF